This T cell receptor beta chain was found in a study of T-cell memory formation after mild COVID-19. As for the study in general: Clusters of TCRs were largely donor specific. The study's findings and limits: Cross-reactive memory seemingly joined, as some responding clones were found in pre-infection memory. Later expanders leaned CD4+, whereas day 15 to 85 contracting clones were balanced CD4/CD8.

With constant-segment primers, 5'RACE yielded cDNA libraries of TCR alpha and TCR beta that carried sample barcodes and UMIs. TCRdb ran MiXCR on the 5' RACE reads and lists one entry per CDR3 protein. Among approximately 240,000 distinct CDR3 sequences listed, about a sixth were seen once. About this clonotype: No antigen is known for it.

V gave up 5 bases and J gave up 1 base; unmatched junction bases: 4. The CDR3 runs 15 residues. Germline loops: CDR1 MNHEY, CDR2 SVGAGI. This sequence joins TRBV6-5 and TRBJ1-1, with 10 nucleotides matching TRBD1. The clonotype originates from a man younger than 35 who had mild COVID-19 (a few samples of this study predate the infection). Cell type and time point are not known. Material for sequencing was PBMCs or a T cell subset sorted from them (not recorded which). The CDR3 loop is CASSRTGGRNTEAFF. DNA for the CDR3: TGTGCCAGCAGTCGGACAGGGGGTAGGAACACTGAAGCTTTCTTT.